This T cell receptor (beta chain) was observed in a study of blood T cell repertoires in COVID-19. This CDR3 has 14 amino acids. TCRdb's copy holds only in-frame clones and misses some; the assay was immunoSEQ multiplex PCR. Among some 330,000 clones, roughly 87% were seen once, and the ten largest hold over 4.5%. The chain uses TRBV21-1 and TRBJ2-7; the table's D gene call, TRBD1, was not cross checked with the DNA. TRBV21-1 has pseudogene status. The clonotype originates from a woman aged 45-65 years who had recovered from COVID-19. The sample was PBMCs or T cells enriched from blood (not recorded which). CDR3 nucleotide sequence: TGTGCCAGCAGCTGGACAGGGGAAGGTAGCGAGCAGTACTTC. This codes for CASSWTGEGSEQYF.